The 18 T cell receptor beta chains below all came from one sample that was sequenced in a study of blood T cell repertoires in COVID-19 (TCRdb year 2020). To prepare the library, the immunoSEQ multiplex PCR assay was applied. Here the immuneACCESS table is served through TCRdb, limited to in-frame sequences with V and J called. Missing clones are a known gap in these copies; in checked studies unresolved V genes cover under half, and the rest lacks a known reason. The sample yields 210,000 or so clones; about 88% were counted once. Of the sample, 1.5% to 2% falls within the top ten clones. The sample comprised peripheral blood. The receptors were sampled from a man aged 35 to 55 with active or convalescent COVID-19.

The V call is TRBV2, the J call TRBJ2-5; 9 bases map to TRBD1. With V trimmed by 8 bases and J by 4 bases, 8 bases remained unmatched. Per the germline V gene, CDR1 is SNHLY and CDR2 is FYNNEI. This CDR3 is built from 14 residues. The CDR3 region has the DNA TGTGCCAGCGCGCCGGACAGGGGCTTAGAGACCCAGTACTTC. This gives the protein CASAPDRGLETQYF.

This clone was detected once. The chain recombines TRBV18 with TRBJ1-4; a weak D match, TRBD1 (5 bases). Germline V lookup: CDR1 KGHSH, CDR2 LQKENI. Trimming removed 4 bases at V and 8 bases at J, with 17 bases between. The CDR3 is 15 amino acids. Here the CDR3 reads CASSRTTAGYEKLFF. Written as DNA, the CDR3 is TGTGCCAGCTCACGAACGACAGCCGGTTACGAAAAACTGTTTTTT.

The chain uses TRBV28 and TRBJ1-2; 7 nucleotides agree with TRBD1. The CDR3 sequence is 14 residues long. V lost 7 bases, J lost 0 bases, and 5 bases stayed unmatched. The germline gives CDR1 MDHEN, CDR2 SYDVKM. Here the CDR3 DNA reads TGTGCCAGCAAGAAAGGGGGCTCTAACTATGGCTACACCTTC. Amino acid sequence: CASKKGGSNYGYTF.

The chain couples TRBV7-2 to TRBJ2-1, with 9 bases identical to TRBD2. With V trimmed by 1 base and J by 6 bases, 4 bases remained unmatched. This CDR3 has 15 residues. Germline CDR1 SGHTA, CDR2 FQGNSA. The CDR3 here is CASSLGLAGTNEQFF. CDR3 in DNA: TGTGCCAGCAGCTTAGGGCTAGCGGGAACCAATGAGCAGTTCTTC.

J is TRBJ1-1 and V is TRBV7-9, with D perhaps TRBD1 (6 bases). Trimming removed 1 base from V and 6 bases from J, with 12 bases in between. This CDR3 is 14 amino acids long. CDR1 is SEHNR, CDR2 FQNEAQ, per germline (reference sequence). CDR3 loop: CASSLVGPGAEAFF. The CDR3 DNA reads as TGTGCCAGCAGCTTAGTCGGGCCAGGGGCTGAAGCTTTCTTT.

This clone was seen just once. The chain combines TRBV7-9 with TRBJ2-7; D is possibly TRBD2 (6 bases). V lost 4 bases, J lost 7 bases, and 8 bases lay in between. The CDR3 is 11 amino acids. Germline V gene sequence: CDR1 SEHNR, CDR2 FQNEAQ (reference sequence). CDR3 nucleotides: TGTGCCAGCAGCTGGAGGGCAGAGCAGTACTTC. Translated, it gives CASSWRAEQYF.

The chain uses TRBV28 and TRBJ2-7; 12 bases agree with TRBD1. Germline CDR1 and CDR2: MDHEN and SYDVKM. This CDR3 comprises 15 residues. Losses at the gene ends were 4 bases for V and 5 bases for J; bases not matched to a gene: 6. DNA for the CDR3: TGTGCCAGCAGTTCCCCGGGACAGGGGGCGAACGAGCAGTACTTC. It translates to CASSSPGQGANEQYF. The whole variable domain, remainder taken from reference TRBV28 and TRBJ2-7, is DVKVTQSSRYLVKRTGEKVFLECVQDMDHENMFWYRQDPGLGLRLIYFSYDVKMKEKGDIPEGYSVSREKKERFSLILESASTNQTSMYLCASSSPGQGANEQYFGPGTRLTVT.

The V call is TRBV5-6, the J call TRBJ2-7; D is possibly TRBD1 (6 bases). V lost 5 bases, J lost 6 bases, and 15 bases lay in between. Germline lookup yields CDR1 SGHDT and CDR2 YYEEEE. This CDR3 region has 13 residues. The CDR3 loop is CASREQGWGEQYF. The DNA for the CDR3 is TGTGCCAGCAGGGAACAGGGTTGGGGCGAGCAGTACTTC.

The chain combines TRBV12-3 or TRBV12-4 with TRBJ1-5; 7 nucleotides line up with TRBD1. With 7 bases clipped from V and 6 bases from J, the junction kept 6 bases outside the gene matches. This CDR3 spans 13 amino acids. CDR3 bases: TGTGCCAGCACTGCGGCAGGGGGTCAGCCCCAGCATTTT. Translation: CASTAAGGQPQHF.

V and J are TRBV28 and TRBJ2-7; the D gene is possibly TRBD2 (5 bases). Germline V gene lookup returns CDR1 MDHEN and CDR2 SYDVKM. V lost 5 bases and J lost 3, with 17 bases in between. This CDR3 spans 15 amino acids. CDR3 bases: TGTGCCAGCAGTCTCACCGGAGGTTCGGGCTACGAGCAGTACTTC. Amino acids: CASSLTGGSGYEQYF.

V is TRBV7-3 and J is TRBJ2-1, with a tentative D call TRBD1 (7 bases). The length of the CDR3 is 14 residues. Germline lookup yields CDR1 SGHTA and CDR2 FQGTGA. The germline V and J ends were trimmed by 5 bases and 12 bases, with 20 bases remaining between them. The CDR3 sequence is CASSQGPGTAGQFF. As DNA, the CDR3 is TGTGCCAGCAGCCAAGGCCCCGGGACAGCGGGGCAGTTCTTC.

The gene calls are TRBV15 and TRBJ2-2, with TRBD1 matching over 8 bases. This CDR3 comprises 15 residues. Trimming removed 4 bases from V and 1 base from J; junction bases left unmatched: 2. From germline, CDR1 is LNHNV and CDR2 YYDKDF (reference sequence). The CDR3, as DNA: TGTGCCACCAGCACCGGGACAGGGAACACCGGGGAGCTGTTTTTT. Its protein product is CATSTGTGNTGELFF.

The J gene is TRBJ2-3, the V gene TRBV11-3, with 14 bases identical to TRBD2. This CDR3 is 18 amino acids long. CDR1 and CDR2 from the germline V gene are SGHNT and YENEEA. The ends lost 3 bases at V and 0 bases at J; junction bases unmatched: 5. Here the CDR3 reads CASSLGLAGDTSTDTQYF. In DNA, the CDR3 is TGTGCCAGCAGCTTGGGACTAGCGGGGGACACTAGCACAGATACGCAGTATTTT.

The V gene is TRBV11-2, the J gene TRBJ1-5; D is perhaps TRBD1 (6 bases). Per germline, CDR1 SGHAT and CDR2 FQNNGV. The CDR3 totals 15 residues. V lost 1 base and J 4 bases, leaving 11 bases between the germline ends. CDR3 sequence reads: CASSLGPQGNQPQHF. The CDR3, as DNA: TGTGCCAGCAGCTTAGGACCACAGGGTAATCAGCCCCAGCATTTT.

This clone appeared once. V is TRBV29-1 and J is TRBJ2-7; 11 nucleotides agree with TRBD2. The J segment lost 0 bases and the V segment lost 3 bases, leaving 4 bases of the junction unmatched. The CDR3 covers 15 residues. The germline V gene has CDR1 SQVTM and CDR2 ANQGSEA. CDR3 amino acids: CSVDGTSGSSYEQYF. CDR3 nucleotides: TGCAGCGTTGATGGTACTAGCGGGAGCTCCTACGAGCAGTACTTC.

The chain couples TRBV28 to TRBJ1-5; D remains ambiguous. In germline, CDR1 is MDHEN, CDR2 SYDVKM. V was shortened by 3 bases and J by 4 bases, with 10 bases between the two germline ends. This CDR3 contains 14 residues. This chain's CDR3 is CASSFGQSNQPQHF. CDR3 bases: TGTGCCAGCAGTTTTGGGCAGTCAAATCAGCCCCAGCATTTT.

This clone was recorded only once. The chain is built from TRBV28 and TRBJ1-4; 8 positions agree with TRBD1. Germline V CDR1 and CDR2: MDHEN, SYDVKM. CDR3 length: 15 residues. The V segment lost 8 bases and the J segment 8 bases; nucleotides outside the gene matches: 13. Written as DNA, the CDR3 is TGTGCCAGCCGAGACGCCGGGACAGGTATAGAAAAACTGTTTTTT. This translates into CASRDAGTGIEKLFF.

The gene calls are TRBV14 and TRBJ2-1; 10 nucleotides agree with TRBD2. This CDR3 comprises 18 residues. Germline loops: CDR1 SGHDN, CDR2 FVKESK. V was pared by 3 bases and J by 0 bases, with 8 bases of the junction left unmatched. The CDR3: CASSQPSGGPLSYNEQFF. The DNA for the CDR3 is TGTGCCAGCAGCCAGCCTAGCGGGGGACCCCTCTCCTACAATGAGCAGTTCTTC. The whole variable domain, remainder taken from reference TRBV14 and TRBJ2-1, is EAGVTQFPSHSVIEKGQTVTLRCDPISGHDNLYWYRRVMGKEIKFLLHFVKESKQDESGMPNNRFLAERTGGTYSTLKVQPAELEDSGVYFCASSQPSGGPLSYNEQFFGPGTRLTVL.